These 22 T cell receptor beta chains share one sample of origin, sequenced in a study of T-cell reconstitution after alpha-beta-depleted transplantation in children. A library of TCRbeta sequences, prepared with unique molecular identifiers, was generated. TCRdb fed the PCR reads into MiXCR, producing one record per CDR3 protein. Here the sample spans about 190,000 distinct CDR3 sequences, 11% being singletons. Sample: PBMCs, taken before TCRalphabeta/CD19-depleted stem cell transplant. These TCRs come from a boy aged 2-9 years with acute myeloid leukemia, due to receive a stem cell transplant.

This clonotype was counted many times. V gene TRBV11-2 combines with J gene TRBJ2-2; no reliable D call. Per germline, CDR1 SGHAT and CDR2 FQNNGV. The CDR3 extends over 12 amino acids. Deletions cut 5 bases from V and 6 bases from J, with 7 bases between. The CDR3 sequence is CASSATAGELFF. The CDR3 bases are TGTGCCAGCAGCGCAACCGCCGGGGAGCTGTTTTTT.

This clonotype was observed at least ten times. The chain employs TRBV4-1 and TRBJ1-6; tentative D call: TRBD1 (6 bases). CDR3 length: 18 amino acids. Germline V gives CDR1 MGHRA, CDR2 YSYEKL. V lost 0 bases, J lost 6 bases, and 18 bases lay in between. CDR3 residues: CASSQEGAMELGNSPLHF. CDR3 nucleotide sequence: TGCGCCAGCAGCCAAGAGGGGGCGATGGAGCTTGGTAATTCACCCCTCCACTTT.

The chain uses TRBV7-2 and TRBJ2-1; TRBD2 matches 13 bases. The CDR3 contains 17 residues. Germline V gene lookup returns CDR1 SGHTA and CDR2 FQGNSA. Losses at the gene ends were 5 bases for V and 5 bases for J; bases not matched to a gene: 9. CDR3 protein: CASSPRRTSGGNNEQFF. In nucleotides, the CDR3 is TGTGCCAGCAGCCCCCGGCGGACTAGCGGGGGAAACAATGAGCAGTTCTTC.

The chain is built from TRBV27 and TRBJ2-1, with TRBD1 matching over 9 bases. The V and J ends lost 6 bases and 14 bases, in that order; junction bases with no gene match: 8. CDR1 and CDR2 from the germline V gene are MNHEY and SMNVEV (reference sequence). This CDR3 comprises 12 residues. DNA for the CDR3: TGTGCCAGCAGCCCCCCGGGACAGGGAAAGTTCTTC. Residues: CASSPPGQGKFF.

The table lists this clonotype with many counts. V usage is TRBV12-3 or TRBV12-4 and J usage is TRBJ2-1; 13 bases match TRBD2. The length of the CDR3 is 17 residues. Trimming took 6 bases from V and 4 from J; bases not matched to a gene: 9. The CDR3 reads CASSPTPGLAGYNEQFF. For the CDR3, the DNA is TGTGCCAGCAGCCCTACTCCGGGACTAGCGGGGTACAATGAGCAGTTCTTC.

In this sample, this clonotype turned up many times. Its ends do not fully match the called genes, so a read error is possible. CDR3 coding DNA: TGCGCCAGCAGCTTGGCCAGGAACACCGGGGAGCTTTTT. It specifies CASSLARNTGELF. V gene TRBV5-1 combines with J gene TRBJ2-2; maybe TRBD2 (5 bases). Looked up from germline, CDR1 is SGHRS and CDR2 is YFSETQ. This CDR3 region has 13 residues.

The chain carries TRBV11-2 and TRBJ2-5, with 14 bases matching TRBD2. The CDR3 runs to 19 residues. The germline V gene has CDR1 SGHAT and CDR2 FQNNGV. The junction had 16 bases not matched to a gene; V was cut back by 5 bases and J by 5 bases. CDR3 in amino acids: CASSPLSRLAGGRVETQYF. Here the CDR3 DNA reads TGTGCCAGCAGCCCCCTTTCGCGACTAGCGGGGGGGCGTGTGGAGACCCAGTACTTC.

This clonotype occurred many times. The V call is TRBV19, the J call TRBJ2-1, with 9 nucleotides matching TRBD2. This CDR3 region has 13 residues. CDR1 LNHDA and CDR2 SQIVND come from the germline V gene (reference sequence). With 6 bases clipped from V and 14 bases from J, the junction kept 11 bases outside the gene matches. CDR3 nucleotide sequence: TGTGCCAGTAGCCTGGGCTCGACTAGCGGCGAGTTCTTC. This sequence encodes CASSLGSTSGEFF. Supplemented by reference TRBV19 and TRBJ2-1, the full variable domain reads DGGITQSPKYLFRKEGQNVTLSCEQNLNHDAMYWYRQDPGQGLRLIYYSQIVNDFQKGDIAEGYSVSREKKESFPLTVTSAQKNPTAFYLCASSLGSTSGEFFGPGTRLTVL.

There are many counts of this clonotype. The gene calls are TRBV10-3 and TRBJ1-2; 8 positions agree with TRBD1. Losses at the gene ends were 3 bases for V and 7 bases for J; bases not matched to a gene: 4. The CDR3 is made up of 13 amino acids. In germline, CDR1 is ENHRY, CDR2 SYGVKD. CDR3 sequence (DNA): TGTGCCATCAGTGACTTGACAGGGGCTGGCTACACCTTC. Translation gives CAISDLTGAGYTF.

Concerning this clonotype itself: A much larger clone is a single base away; this may be a read error. The chain recombines TRBV7-9 with TRBJ1-2; no clear D. This CDR3 is built from 13 residues. Germline CDR1 and CDR2: SEHNR and FQNEAQ (reference sequence). The CDR3 protein is CASSFRTIYGDTF. The CDR3 DNA follows: TGTGCCAGCAGCTTCCGTACGATCTATGGCGACACCTTC. Drawing the rest from reference TRBV7-9 and TRBJ1-2, the complete variable domain is DTGVSQNPRHKITKRGQNVTFRCDPISEHNRLYWYRQTLGQGPEFLTYFQNEAQLEKSRLLSDRFSAERPKGSFSTLEIQRTEQGDSAMYLCASSFRTIYGDTFGSGTRLTVV.

In its sample, this clonotype was seen many times. This chain joins TRBV20-1 and TRBJ2-5, with a tentative D call TRBD1 (5 bases). Trimming pared 0 bases from V and 5 bases from J, leaving 13 bases between. Germline V CDR1 and CDR2: DFQATT, SNEGSKA (reference sequence). This CDR3 comprises 14 residues. The CDR3 spells CSARDGAHGETQYF. DNA for the CDR3: TGCAGTGCTAGAGATGGGGCTCACGGGGAGACCCAGTACTTC.

This clonotype was detected ten times or more. CDR3 DNA: TGTGCCATCGGACGTAGGGGGAACACCATATATTTT. It yields the protein CAIGRRGNTIYF. This sequence joins TRBV10-3 and TRBJ1-3; D is possibly TRBD1 (6 bases). V was shortened by 8 bases and J by 7 bases, with 12 bases between the two germline ends. The CDR3 loop spans 12 amino acids. CDR1 and CDR2 (germline): ENHRY, SYGVKD.

In its sample, this clonotype was seen many times. V usage is TRBV4-1 and J usage is TRBJ2-7, with 10 bases lining up with TRBD2. The V gene end was trimmed by 1 base and the J gene end by 0 bases; junction bases not matched to a gene: 3. CDR1 and CDR2 from the germline V gene are MGHRA and YSYEKL. This CDR3 has 16 amino acids. The CDR3 loop is CASSQVPSGSSYEQYF. The CDR3 nucleotides are TGCGCCAGCAGCCAAGTGCCTAGCGGGAGCTCCTACGAGCAGTACTTC.

The sample holds many counts of this clonotype. CDR3 loop: CSAREQSVYNEQFF. The CDR3 DNA follows: TGCAGTGCTAGAGAACAGTCCGTCTACAATGAGCAGTTCTTC. The chain recombines TRBV20-1 with TRBJ2-1; D gene uncertain. The length of the CDR3 is 14 residues. In germline, CDR1 is DFQATT, CDR2 SNEGSKA (reference sequence). V was cut by 0 bases and J by 3 bases, with 9 bases left in between.

At least ten counts were recorded for this clonotype. The chain joins TRBV7-3 to TRBJ2-5; 11 bases line up with TRBD1. The CDR3 sequence is 13 residues long. CDR1 is SGHTA, CDR2 FQGTGA, per germline. Losses at the gene ends were 2 bases for V and 10 bases for J; bases not matched to a gene: 3. The DNA of the CDR3 is TGTGCCAGCAGCTTAGGGGGACAGGGGGACCAGTACTTC. Its translation is CASSLGGQGDQYF.

This clonotype was seen repeatedly, ten times or more. The chain has TRBV9 and TRBJ2-6; D unresolved. This CDR3 spans 16 amino acids. Trimming stripped 0 bases from V and 0 bases from J, with 7 bases between. CDR1 and CDR2 from the germline V gene are SGDLS and YYNGEE. The CDR3 here is CASSVEVDSGANVLTF. In nucleotides, the CDR3 is TGTGCCAGCAGCGTAGAAGTTGACTCTGGGGCCAACGTCCTGACTTTC.

This clonotype has ten or more counts. The V and J genes are TRBV7-8 and TRBJ2-1, with a weak D call TRBD2 (5 bases). This CDR3 has 16 amino acids. Deletions cut 1 base from V and 8 bases from J, with 18 bases between. CDR1 and CDR2 (germline): SGHVS, FQNEAQ. The CDR3 DNA is TGTGCCAGCAGCTTAGTCCGGGCTAGCTACTTAGATGAGCAGTTCTTC. This codes for CASSLVRASYLDEQFF.

This clonotype was counted ten times or more. The genes are TRBV10-3 and TRBJ2-7; perhaps TRBD2 as D (6 bases). The CDR3 runs to 15 residues. V lost 4 bases, J lost 4 bases, and 17 bases lay in between. The germline V gene has CDR1 ENHRY and CDR2 SYGVKD. The CDR3 region is CAISGIAVEDYEQYF. CDR3 nucleotide sequence: TGTGCCATCAGTGGTATAGCGGTGGAGGATTACGAGCAGTACTTC.

This clonotype was picked up many times. The rearrangement uses TRBV12-3 or TRBV12-4 and TRBJ2-3; possible D gene TRBD1, 5 bases. Trimming took off 6 bases at V and 4 bases at J, with 17 bases between the two ends. This CDR3 comprises 15 residues. CDR3 nucleotides: TGTGCCAGCAGCCCTGACCGTTCCAGGGCAGATACGCAGTATTTT. Protein sequence: CASSPDRSRADTQYF.

This clonotype was seen many times. V is TRBV20-1 and J is TRBJ1-2, with TRBD1 identical over 8 bases. V shed 2 bases, J shed 8 bases, and the junction held 13 bases outside the gene matches. This CDR3 region has 15 residues. Germline V gene sequence: CDR1 DFQATT, CDR2 SNEGSKA (reference sequence). CDR3 DNA: TGCAGTGCTAGACTTGGCCAGGGGGCGCCGGGCGGCTACACCTTC. Amino acids: CSARLGQGAPGGYTF.

The CDR3 loop is CASSIRGVLGSSNQPQHF. The CDR3, as DNA: TGTGCCAGTAGTATACGTGGGGTGTTGGGTTCAAGCAATCAGCCCCAGCATTTT. The chain combines TRBV19 with TRBJ1-5; D unclear. Trimming removed 2 bases at V and 1 base at J, with 18 bases between. CDR1 is LNHDA and CDR2 is SQIVND in the germline V gene (reference sequence). CDR3 length: 18 residues.

This clonotype was counted many times. The CDR3: CASSLFQSSYEQYV. The CDR3 DNA reads TGTGCCAGCAGCTTATTCCAGAGCTCCTACGAGCAGTACGTC. This sequence joins TRBV7-8 and TRBJ2-7; D is undetermined. Between the trimmed V and J ends, which lost 2 bases and 0 bases, there was a span of 8 bases. The CDR3 covers 14 residues. CDR1 and CDR2 (germline): SGHVS, FQNEAQ.